Detailed here is one T cell receptor (beta chain). Its antigen is unknown. Assay used: immunoSEQ multiplex PCR; TCRdb lists only in-frame clones, some missing. The data show 25,000 to 35,000 clones, around 85% seen once. Germline V gene sequence: CDR1 LNHNV, CDR2 YYDKDF (reference sequence). Trimming cost V 0 bases and J 2 bases, with 17 bases left between them. The CDR3 spans 18 residues. These data belong to a study of monozygotic twins with cystic fibrosis. Study-wide background: With around 14 PCR cycles, barcoded libraries came from roughly 2.8 micrograms of fragmented DNA. Study results and limitations: Clonality was generally low (median roughly 0.0095), higher in the most severe patients. J usage was most co-twin-similar in 8 of 16 pairs, V in 13.

Sequencing input: blood. The TCR comes from a girl aged 2 to 9 with cystic fibrosis. The V and J genes are TRBV15 and TRBJ1-3; D gene uncertain. The CDR3 DNA sequence: TGTGCCACCAGCAGAGATCTTATAAAGGCGTCACCTGGAAACACCATATATTTT. It specifies CATSRDLIKASPGNTIYF.